This T cell receptor beta chain was recorded in a study of shared clonotypes between healthy human individuals. General study points: Naive CD4 clonotypes were shared across several donors at roughly 5.3%. Non-shared clonotypes displayed generation probabilities falling below those of clonotypes present in all four donors.

On this clone: Its antigen is still unknown.

Germline CDR1 and CDR2: SGHTS and YDEGEE. V lost 1 base and J lost 1, with 11 bases in between. There are 15 residues in the CDR3. Generated by immunoSEQ multiplex PCR, the TCRdb table keeps only in-frame clones and is missing some. The repertoire includes approximately 980,000 clones, 76% of them detected once, and 1.5% sits in the top ten. The gene calls are TRBV5-8 and TRBJ1-2; no firm D call. Sequencing was done on a sample of memory CD4+ T cells sorted from blood. Subset in this sample: CD45RA-negative fraction. The TCR was taken from a man aged 18 to 30 in good health. The CDR3, as DNA: TGTGCCAGCAGCTTGACGAGAGCCTTTAACTATGGCTACACCTTC. This translates into CASSLTRAFNYGYTF.